The T cell receptor beta chain described here comes from a study of technical replicates of blood from a few donors. Libraries were prepared by immunoSEQ multiplex PCR; TCRdb keeps only in-frame clonotypes and omits some of them. The repertoire consists of about 81,000 clones, with roughly four fifths occurring once and the leading ten covering about 4%. The germline gives CDR1 MNHEY, CDR2 SMNVEV (reference sequence). V lost 4 bases and J lost 6, with 10 bases in between. The CDR3 runs 13 residues. V is TRBV27 and J is TRBJ1-5; no definite D call. What was sequenced was PBMCs. This TCR came from a human donor in good health. Some clones in this sample may be carry-over from other donors' samples. Written as DNA, the CDR3 is TGTGCCAGCAGTTCCAGGTCAGGTCAGCCCCAGCATTTT. Protein: CASSSRSGQPQHF.